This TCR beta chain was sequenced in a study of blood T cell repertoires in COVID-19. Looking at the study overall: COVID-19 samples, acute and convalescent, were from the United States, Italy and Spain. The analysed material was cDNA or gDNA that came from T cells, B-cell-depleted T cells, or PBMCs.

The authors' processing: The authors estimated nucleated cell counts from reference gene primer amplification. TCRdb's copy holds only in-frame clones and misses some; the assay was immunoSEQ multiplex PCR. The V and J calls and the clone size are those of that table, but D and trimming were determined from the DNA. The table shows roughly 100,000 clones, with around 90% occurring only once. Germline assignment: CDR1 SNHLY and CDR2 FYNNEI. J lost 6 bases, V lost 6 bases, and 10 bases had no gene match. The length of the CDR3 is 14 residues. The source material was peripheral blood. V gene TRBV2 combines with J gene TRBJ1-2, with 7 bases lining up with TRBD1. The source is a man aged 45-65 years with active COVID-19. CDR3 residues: CASRDPTGLHGYTF. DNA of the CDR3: TGTGCCAGCAGAGATCCGACAGGGTTGCATGGCTACACCTTC.